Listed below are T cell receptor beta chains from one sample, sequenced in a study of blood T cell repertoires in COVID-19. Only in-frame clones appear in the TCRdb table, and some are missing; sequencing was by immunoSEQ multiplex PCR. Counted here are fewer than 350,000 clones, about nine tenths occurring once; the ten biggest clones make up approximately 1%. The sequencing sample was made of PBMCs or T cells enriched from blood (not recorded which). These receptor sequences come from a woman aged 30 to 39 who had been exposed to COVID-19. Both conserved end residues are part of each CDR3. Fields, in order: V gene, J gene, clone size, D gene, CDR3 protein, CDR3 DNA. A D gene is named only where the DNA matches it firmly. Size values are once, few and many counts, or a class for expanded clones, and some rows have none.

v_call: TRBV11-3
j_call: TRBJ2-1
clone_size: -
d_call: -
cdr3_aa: CASSLGRGGPNYNEQFF
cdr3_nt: TGTGCCAGCAGCTTAGGTAGGGGCGGACCAAATTACAATGAGCAGTTCTTC

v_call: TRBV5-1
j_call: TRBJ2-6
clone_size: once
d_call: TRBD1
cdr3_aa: CASSFAGTGVYSGANVLTF
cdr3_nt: TGCGCCAGCAGCTTCGCCGGGACAGGGGTGTACTCTGGGGCCAACGTCCTGACTTTC

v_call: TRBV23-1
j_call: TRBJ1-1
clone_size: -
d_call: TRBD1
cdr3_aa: CASSQSAGKDRAHTTEAFF
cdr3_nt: TGCGCCAGCAGTCAATCAGCCGGGAAGGACAGGGCGCATACAACTGAAGCTTTCTTT

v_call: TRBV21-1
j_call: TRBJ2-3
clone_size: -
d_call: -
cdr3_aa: CASSKGRAGEGTDTQYF
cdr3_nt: TGTGCCAGCAGCAAAGGGAGGGCGGGAGAGGGCACAGATACGCAGTATTTT

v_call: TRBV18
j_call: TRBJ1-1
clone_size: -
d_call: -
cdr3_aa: CASSPLSDTEAFF
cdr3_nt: TGTGCCAGCTCACCGCTTTCAGACACTGAAGCTTTCTTT

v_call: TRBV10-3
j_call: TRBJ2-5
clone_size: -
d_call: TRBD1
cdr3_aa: CAIRKGQGEETQYF
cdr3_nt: TGTGCCATCAGGAAGGGACAGGGAGAAGAGACCCAGTACTTC

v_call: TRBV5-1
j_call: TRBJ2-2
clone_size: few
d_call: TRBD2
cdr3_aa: CASRLAGFTGELFF
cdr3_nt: TGCGCCAGCAGACTAGCGGGATTCACCGGGGAGCTGTTTTTT

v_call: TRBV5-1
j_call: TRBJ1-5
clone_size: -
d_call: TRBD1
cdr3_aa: CASSPGQGRQPQHF
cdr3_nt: TGCGCCAGCAGTCCCGGACAGGGACGTCAGCCCCAGCATTTT

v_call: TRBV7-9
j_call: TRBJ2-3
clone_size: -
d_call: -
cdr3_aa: CASSLAGEVRDTQYF
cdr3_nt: TGTGCCAGCAGCTTAGCGGGAGAAGTAAGGGATACGCAGTATTTT

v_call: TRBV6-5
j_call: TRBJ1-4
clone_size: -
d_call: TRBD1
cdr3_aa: CASSYGTGVTNEKLFF
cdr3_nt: TGTGCCAGCAGTTACGGGACAGGGGTGACTAATGAAAAACTGTTTTTT

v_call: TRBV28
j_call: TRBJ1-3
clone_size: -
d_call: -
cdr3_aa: CASTDGTGGGLSGNTIYF
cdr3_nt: TGTGCCAGCACTGATGGAACGGGTGGGGGCCTCTCTGGAAACACCATATATTTT

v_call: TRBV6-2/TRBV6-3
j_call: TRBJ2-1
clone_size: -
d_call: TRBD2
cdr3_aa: CASSSRTSAGNEQFF
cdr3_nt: TGTGCCAGCAGTTCCCGGACTAGCGCGGGGAATGAGCAGTTCTTC

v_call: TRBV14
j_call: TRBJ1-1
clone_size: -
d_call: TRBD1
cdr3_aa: CASSQNNLPGQGSFF
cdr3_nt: TGTGCCAGCAGCCAAAATAATTTACCGGGACAGGGTTCTTTCTTT

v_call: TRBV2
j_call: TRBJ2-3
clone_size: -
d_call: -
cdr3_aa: CASTKLAVSTDTQYF
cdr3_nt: TGTGCCAGCACGAAACTAGCAGTTAGCACAGATACGCAGTATTTT

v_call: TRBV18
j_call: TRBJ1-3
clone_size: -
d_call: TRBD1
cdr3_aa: CASSPPDRASGNTIYF
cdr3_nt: TGTGCCAGCTCACCACCTGACAGGGCCTCTGGAAACACCATATATTTT

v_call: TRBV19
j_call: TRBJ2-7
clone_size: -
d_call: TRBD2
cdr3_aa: CASSAGLAVWGSEQYF
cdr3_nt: TGTGCCAGTAGCGCGGGACTAGCGGTTTGGGGGTCCGAGCAGTACTTC

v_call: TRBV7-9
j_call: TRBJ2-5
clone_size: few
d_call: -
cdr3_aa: CASSVPQKQETQYF
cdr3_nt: TGTGCCAGCAGCGTGCCCCAGAAACAAGAGACCCAGTACTTC

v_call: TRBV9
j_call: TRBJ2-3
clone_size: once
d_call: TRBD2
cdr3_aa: CASSGILAGVPDTQYF
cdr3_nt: TGTGCCAGCAGCGGGATACTAGCGGGAGTACCGGATACGCAGTATTTT

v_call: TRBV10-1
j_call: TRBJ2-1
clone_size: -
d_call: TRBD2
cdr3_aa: CASSPTLAVSYNEQFF
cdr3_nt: TGCGCCAGCAGTCCGACTCTAGCGGTATCCTACAATGAGCAGTTCTTC

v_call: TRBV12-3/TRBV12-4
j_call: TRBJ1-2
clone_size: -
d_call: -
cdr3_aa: CASSRDYYGYTF
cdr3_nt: TGTGCCAGCAGCAGGGATTACTATGGCTACACCTTC

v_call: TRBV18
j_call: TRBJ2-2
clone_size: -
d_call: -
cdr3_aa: CASSPQGQPNTGELFF
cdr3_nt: TGTGCCAGCTCACCACAAGGACAGCCGAACACCGGGGAGCTGTTTTTT

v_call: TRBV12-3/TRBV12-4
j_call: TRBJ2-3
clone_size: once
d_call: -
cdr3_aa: CASSLMGPDTQYF
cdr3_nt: TGTGCCAGCAGTTTGATGGGGCCAGATACGCAGTATTTT

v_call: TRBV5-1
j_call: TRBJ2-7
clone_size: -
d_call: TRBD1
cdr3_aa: CASSWTGFDEQYF
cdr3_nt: TGCGCCAGCAGCTGGACAGGGTTCGACGAGCAGTACTTC

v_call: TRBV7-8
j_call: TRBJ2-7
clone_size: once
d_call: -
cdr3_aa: CASSFIGGGAAYEQYF
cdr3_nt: TGTGCCAGCAGCTTCATAGGGGGTGGGGCGGCCTACGAGCAGTACTTC

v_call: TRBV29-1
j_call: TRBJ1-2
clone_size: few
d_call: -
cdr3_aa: CSVEGAGARFGYTF
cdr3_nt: TGCAGCGTTGAAGGTGCGGGGGCTAGGTTTGGCTACACCTTC

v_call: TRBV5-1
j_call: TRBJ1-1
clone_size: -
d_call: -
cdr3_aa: CASSFGEQGSHTEAFF
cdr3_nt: TGCGCCAGCAGCTTTGGGGAACAGGGATCTCACACTGAAGCTTTCTTT

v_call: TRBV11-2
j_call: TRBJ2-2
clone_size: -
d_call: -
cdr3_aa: CASSPQDVGGELFF
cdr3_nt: TGTGCCAGCAGTCCTCAGGATGTGGGCGGGGAGCTGTTTTTT

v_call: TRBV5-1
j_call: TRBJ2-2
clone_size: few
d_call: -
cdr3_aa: CASSQNRVGAGELFF
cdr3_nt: TGCGCCAGCAGCCAGAACAGGGTTGGCGCCGGGGAGCTGTTTTTT

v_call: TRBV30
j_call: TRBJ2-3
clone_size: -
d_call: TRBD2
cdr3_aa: CAWRIALAGAVDTQYF
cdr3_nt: TGTGCCTGGAGGATAGCCCTAGCGGGAGCAGTAGATACGCAGTATTTT

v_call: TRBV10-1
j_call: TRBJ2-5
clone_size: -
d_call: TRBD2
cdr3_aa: CASSGGTSGTVAQYF
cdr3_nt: TGCGCCAGCAGTGGGGGGACTAGCGGGACGGTGGCCCAGTACTTC

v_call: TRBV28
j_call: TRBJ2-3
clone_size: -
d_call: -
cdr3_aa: CASSLSTDTQYF
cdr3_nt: TGTGCCAGCAGTTTGTCGACAGATACGCAGTATTTT

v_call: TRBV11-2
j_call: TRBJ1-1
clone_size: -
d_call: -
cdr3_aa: CASNPARGGTEAFF
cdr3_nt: TGTGCCAGCAACCCCGCGAGGGGAGGCACTGAAGCTTTCTTT

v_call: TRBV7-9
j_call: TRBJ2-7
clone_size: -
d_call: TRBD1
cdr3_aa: CASMDRAYEQYF
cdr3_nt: TGTGCCAGCATGGACAGGGCCTACGAGCAGTACTTC

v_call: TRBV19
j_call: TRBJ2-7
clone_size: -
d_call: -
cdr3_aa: CASSIGRGSWYEQYF
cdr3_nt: TGTGCCAGTAGTATAGGAAGAGGGAGTTGGTACGAGCAGTACTTC

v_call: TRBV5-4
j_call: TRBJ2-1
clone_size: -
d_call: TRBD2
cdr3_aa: CASSLVAGAYNEQFF
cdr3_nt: TGTGCCAGCAGCTTGGTAGCGGGGGCCTACAATGAGCAGTTCTTC

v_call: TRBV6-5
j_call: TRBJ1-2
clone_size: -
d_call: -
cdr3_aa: CASSYVRGGYNYGYTF
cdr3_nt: TGTGCCAGCAGTTACGTCCGCGGGGGATATAACTATGGCTACACCTTC

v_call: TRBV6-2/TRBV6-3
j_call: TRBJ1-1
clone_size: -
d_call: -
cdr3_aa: CASSLFYVGEAFF
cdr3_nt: TGTGCCAGCAGTTTATTTTACGTTGGCGAAGCTTTCTTT

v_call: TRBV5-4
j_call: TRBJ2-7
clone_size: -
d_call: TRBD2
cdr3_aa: CASSTSGNYEQYF
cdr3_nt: TGTGCCAGCAGCACGAGCGGGAACTACGAGCAGTACTTC